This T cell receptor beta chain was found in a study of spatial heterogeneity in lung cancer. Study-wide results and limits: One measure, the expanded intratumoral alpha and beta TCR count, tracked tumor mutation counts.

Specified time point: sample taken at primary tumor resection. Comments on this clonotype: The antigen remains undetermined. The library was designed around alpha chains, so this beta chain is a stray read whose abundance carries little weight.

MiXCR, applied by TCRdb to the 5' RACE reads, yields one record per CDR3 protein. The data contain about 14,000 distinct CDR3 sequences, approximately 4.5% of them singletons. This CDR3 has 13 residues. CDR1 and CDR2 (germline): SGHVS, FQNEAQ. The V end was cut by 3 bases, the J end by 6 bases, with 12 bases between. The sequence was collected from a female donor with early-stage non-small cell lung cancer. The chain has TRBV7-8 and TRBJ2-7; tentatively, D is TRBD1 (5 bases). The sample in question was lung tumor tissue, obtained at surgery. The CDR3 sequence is CASSFDRQSEQYF. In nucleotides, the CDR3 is TGTGCCAGCAGCTTTGACCGACAGTCCGAGCAGTACTTC.